This T cell receptor beta chain was sequenced during a study of human T cells and chemical hapten exposure. Unique molecular identifiers were linked by the library to individual cDNA molecules. Authors' analysis steps: There were a median of approximately 100,000 TCRs per sample, with a range from about 23,224 to 750,000. In TCRdb, the RACE reads were re-called with MiXCR into one record per CDR3 protein. It is TCRdb's table, rather than the study itself, that gives the V and J calls and clone size. The data contain roughly 90,000 distinct CDR3 sequences, approximately 10% of them seen just once; the ten biggest clones take up around 1%. By proportion, this clonotype is medium-sized. Its specificity is unknown. The V gene's germline CDR1 is WSHSY and CDR2 SAAADI. Trimming stripped 4 bases from V and 0 bases from J, with 7 bases between. This CDR3 has 14 amino acids. Time point meaning: patch test 3, about 24 weeks after DPC sensitization. Treatment of the sample: therapeutic diphenylcyclopropenone sensitization with weekly scalp DPC.

Overall study results and limits: With alopecia, donors may have immune responses unlike healthy people's.

The receptor was isolated from a woman aged 25 to 39 with alopecia areata. Some clones in this sample may be carry-over from other donors' samples. The material was whole blood, obtained in connection with sensitization to the hapten diphenylcyclopropenone (DPC). V usage is TRBV10-2 and J usage is TRBJ1-3; tentative D call: TRBD1 (5 bases). The CDR3 DNA reads as TGCGCCAGCAGTGTGGGGGACTCTGGAAACACCATATATTTT. Translated: CASSVGDSGNTIYF.